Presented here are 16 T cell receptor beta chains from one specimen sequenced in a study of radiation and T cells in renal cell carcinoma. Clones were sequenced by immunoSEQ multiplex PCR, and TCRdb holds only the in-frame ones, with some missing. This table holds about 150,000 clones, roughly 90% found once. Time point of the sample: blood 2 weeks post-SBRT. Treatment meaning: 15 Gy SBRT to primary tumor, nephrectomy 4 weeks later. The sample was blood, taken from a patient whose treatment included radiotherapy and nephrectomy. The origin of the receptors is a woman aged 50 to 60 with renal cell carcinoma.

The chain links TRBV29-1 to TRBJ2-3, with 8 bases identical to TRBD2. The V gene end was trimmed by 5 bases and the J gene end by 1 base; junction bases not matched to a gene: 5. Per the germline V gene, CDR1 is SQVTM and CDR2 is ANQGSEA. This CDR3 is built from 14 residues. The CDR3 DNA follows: TGCAGCGTTCAGCGGGGGCAACGCACAGATACGCAGTATTTT. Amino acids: CSVQRGQRTDTQYF.

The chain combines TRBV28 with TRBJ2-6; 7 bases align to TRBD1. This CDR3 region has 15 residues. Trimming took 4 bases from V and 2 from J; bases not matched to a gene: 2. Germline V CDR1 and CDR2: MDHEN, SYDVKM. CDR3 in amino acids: CASSSGTAGANVLTF. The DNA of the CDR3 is TGTGCCAGCAGTTCCGGGACAGCTGGGGCCAACGTCCTGACTTTC.

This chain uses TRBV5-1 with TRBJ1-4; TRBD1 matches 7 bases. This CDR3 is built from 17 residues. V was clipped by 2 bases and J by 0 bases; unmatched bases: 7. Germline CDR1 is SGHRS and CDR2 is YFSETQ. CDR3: CASSFWGQSTTNEKLFF. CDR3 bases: TGCGCCAGCAGCTTTTGGGGACAGAGCACAACTAATGAAAAACTGTTTTTT.

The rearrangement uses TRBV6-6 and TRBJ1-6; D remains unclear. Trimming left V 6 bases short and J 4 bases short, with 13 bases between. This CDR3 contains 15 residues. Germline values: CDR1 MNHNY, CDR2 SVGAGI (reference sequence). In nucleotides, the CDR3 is TGTGCCAGCAGGGTCTCCACCCCTTATAATTCACCCCTCCACTTT. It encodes CASRVSTPYNSPLHF.

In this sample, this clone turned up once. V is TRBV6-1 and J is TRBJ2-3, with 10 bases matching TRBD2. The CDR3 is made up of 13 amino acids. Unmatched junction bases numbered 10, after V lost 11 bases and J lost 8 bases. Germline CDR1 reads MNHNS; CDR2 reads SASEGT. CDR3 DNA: TGTGCCGTAAAGCAGCGGGGGGGTTCTACGCAGTATTTT. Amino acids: CAVKQRGGSTQYF.

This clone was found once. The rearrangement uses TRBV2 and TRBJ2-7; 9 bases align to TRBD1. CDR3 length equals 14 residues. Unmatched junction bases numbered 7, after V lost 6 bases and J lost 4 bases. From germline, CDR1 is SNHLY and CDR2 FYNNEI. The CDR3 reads CASRSGQGWYEQYF. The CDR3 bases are TGTGCCAGCAGATCGGGACAGGGTTGGTACGAGCAGTACTTC.

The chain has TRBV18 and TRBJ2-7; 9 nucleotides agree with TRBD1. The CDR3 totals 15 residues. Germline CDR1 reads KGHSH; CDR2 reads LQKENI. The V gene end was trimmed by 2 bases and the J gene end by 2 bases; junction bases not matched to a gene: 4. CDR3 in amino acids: CASSPRRQGAYEQYF. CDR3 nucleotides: TGTGCCAGCTCACCAAGGCGACAGGGGGCCTACGAGCAGTACTTC. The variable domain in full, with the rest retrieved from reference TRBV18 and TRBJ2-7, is NAGVMQNPRHLVRRRGQEARLRCSPMKGHSHVYWYRQLPEEGLKFMVYLQKENIIDESGMPKERFSAEFPKEGPSILRIQQVVRGDSAAYFCASSPRRQGAYEQYFGPGTRLTVT.

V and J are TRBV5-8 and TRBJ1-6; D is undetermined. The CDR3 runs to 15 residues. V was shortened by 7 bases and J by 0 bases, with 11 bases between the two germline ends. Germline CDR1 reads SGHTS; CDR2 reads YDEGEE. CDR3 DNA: TGTGCCAGCGCGACGGCGAGCTCCTATAATTCACCCCTCCACTTT. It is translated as CASATASSYNSPLHF. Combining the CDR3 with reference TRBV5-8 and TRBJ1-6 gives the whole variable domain EAGVTQSPTHLIKTRGQQATLRCSPISGHTSVYWYQQALGLGLQFLLWYDEGEERNRGNFPPRFSGRQFPNYSSELNVNALELEDSALYLCASATASSYNSPLHFGNGTRLTVT.

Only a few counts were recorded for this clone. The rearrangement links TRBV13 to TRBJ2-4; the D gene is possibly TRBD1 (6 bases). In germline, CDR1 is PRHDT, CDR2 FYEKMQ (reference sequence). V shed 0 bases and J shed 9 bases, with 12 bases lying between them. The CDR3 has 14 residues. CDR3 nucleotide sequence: TGTGCCAGCAGCTTAGGTACAGGGCGAGTCATTCAGTACTTC. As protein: CASSLGTGRVIQYF.

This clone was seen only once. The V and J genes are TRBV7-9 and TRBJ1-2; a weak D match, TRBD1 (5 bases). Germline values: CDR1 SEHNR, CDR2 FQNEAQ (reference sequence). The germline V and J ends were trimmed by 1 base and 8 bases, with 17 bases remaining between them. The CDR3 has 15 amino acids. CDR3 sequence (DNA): TGTGCCAGCAGCTTAGTTCTGGGGGTATCCTTGGGCTACACCTTC. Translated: CASSLVLGVSLGYTF.

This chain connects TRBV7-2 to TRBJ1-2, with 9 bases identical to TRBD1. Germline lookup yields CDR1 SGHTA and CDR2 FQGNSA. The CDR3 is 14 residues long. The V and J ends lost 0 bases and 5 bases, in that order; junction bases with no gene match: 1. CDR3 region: CASSLAGTGYGYTF. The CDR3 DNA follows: TGTGCCAGCAGCTTAGCCGGGACAGGGTATGGCTACACCTTC.

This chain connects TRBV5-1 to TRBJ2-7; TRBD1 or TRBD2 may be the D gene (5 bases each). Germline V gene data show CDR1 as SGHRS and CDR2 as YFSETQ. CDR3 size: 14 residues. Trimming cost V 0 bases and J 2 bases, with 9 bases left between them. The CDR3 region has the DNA TGCGCCAGCAGCTTGGAAGGGGAGCCCTACGAGCAGTACTTC. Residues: CASSLEGEPYEQYF.

The chain's CDR3 is CASSPVTVPSYEQYF. For the CDR3, the DNA is TGCGCCAGCAGCCCGGTAACTGTGCCCTCCTACGAGCAGTACTTC. This chain connects TRBV5-1 to TRBJ2-7; D uncertain. This CDR3 has 15 residues. Germline V lookup: CDR1 SGHRS, CDR2 YFSETQ. V was clipped by 4 bases and J by 0 bases, with 14 bases between them.

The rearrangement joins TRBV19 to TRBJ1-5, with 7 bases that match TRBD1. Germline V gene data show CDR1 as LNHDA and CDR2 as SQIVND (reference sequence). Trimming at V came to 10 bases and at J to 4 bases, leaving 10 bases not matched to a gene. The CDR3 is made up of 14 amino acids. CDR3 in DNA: TGTGCCACCCGATCGGGACAGACTAATCAGCCCCAGCATTTT. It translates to CATRSGQTNQPQHF.

CDR3: CSASNSEQFF. CDR3 in DNA: TGCAGTGCTAGCAACTCTGAGCAGTTCTTC. The V call is TRBV20-1, the J call TRBJ2-1; D is unclear. The CDR3 is 10 amino acids. Germline V gives CDR1 DFQATT, CDR2 SNEGSKA (reference sequence). Trimming took off 3 bases at V and 9 bases at J, with 6 bases between the two ends.

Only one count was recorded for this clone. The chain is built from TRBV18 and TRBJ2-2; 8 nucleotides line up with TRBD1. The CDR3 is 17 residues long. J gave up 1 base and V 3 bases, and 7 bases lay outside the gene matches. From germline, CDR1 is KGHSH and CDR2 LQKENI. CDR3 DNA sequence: TGTGCCAGCTCACCCTCGACAGGGGTTAGGAACACCGGGGAGCTGTTTTTT. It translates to CASSPSTGVRNTGELFF.